The 2 T cell receptor beta chains in this list originate from one sample, sequenced in a study of regulatory T cells in long-lasting Graves disease. Combining iRepertoire HTBI primers with Arm-PCR of CDR3 regions, the authors built TCR beta libraries. In TCRdb, the multiplex PCR reads were re-called with MiXCR into one record per CDR3 protein. The sample holds roughly 510,000 distinct CDR3 sequences, roughly a sixth seen once. Regarding time point: newly diagnosed GD, antithyroid drugs for less than 3 months. There was RNA extracted from PBMCs, and the TCR library was made from it. These data were also filed under a second study, of T cells in Graves' hyperthyroidism and ophthalmopathy.

Sequencing used peripheral blood mononuclear cells (PBMCs), obtained at new diagnosis, from a patient treated with antithyroid drugs. All receptors come from a man younger than 30 with Graves disease.

This clonotype was observed at least ten times. The rearrangement links TRBV28 to TRBJ1-1; no clear D. V shed 6 bases and J shed 7 bases, with 15 bases lying between them. CDR3 length: 13 residues. Germline values: CDR1 MDHEN, CDR2 SYDVKM. The CDR3 sequence is CASRSGADVEAFF. DNA of the CDR3: TGTGCCAGCAGAAGTGGAGCAGACGTTGAAGCTTTCTTT.

This clonotype was recorded many times. The chain has TRBV5-1 and TRBJ1-5, with D unresolved. The CDR3 extends over 13 amino acids. The V gene lost 3 bases and the J gene lost 4 bases, with 8 bases spanning the gap. Germline V gene lookup returns CDR1 SGHRS and CDR2 YFSETQ. DNA of the CDR3: TGCGCCAGCAGCTCGACCGTGAATCAGCCCCAGCATTTT. Translating gives CASSSTVNQPQHF.